The TCR beta chain under discussion was sequenced for a study of spatial heterogeneity in lung cancer. Notes on the study in general: Among blood samples, ubiquitous expanded tumor TCRs appeared more at resection than at follow-up.

V was clipped by 2 bases and J by 2 bases, with 11 bases between them. The germline V gene encodes CDR1 SGHTA and CDR2 FQGNSA. The CDR3 spans 15 residues. This clonotype was detected ten times or more. Its antigen is still unknown. From the 5' RACE reads, TCRdb called clonotypes with MiXCR, one entry per CDR3 protein. Here the sample spans 40,000 to 55,000 distinct CDR3 sequences, approximately 7% being singletons. Time point meaning: sample taken at primary tumor resection. No cells were sorted before sequencing. The whole RNA sequenced was extracted from tumor, nontumor lung or frozen PBMC. Patients with untreated early-stage non-small cell lung cancer, numbering some 72, were the donors.

The rearrangement links TRBV7-2 to TRBJ2-3, with D possibly being TRBD1 or TRBD2 (5 bases each). The source is a female donor with early-stage non-small cell lung cancer. The material sequenced was PBMCs, taken at surgery. The CDR3 here is CASSLTPGPTDTQYF. Written as DNA, the CDR3 is TGTGCCAGCAGCTTAACCCCGGGGCCCACAGATACGCAGTATTTT.